This T cell receptor beta chain was sequenced during a study of blood T cells in healthy people across ages (dated by TCRdb to the mid-2010s). Describing the broader study: In model experiments, template switching captured about one uniquely barcoded TCR beta cDNA molecule for every two T cells. The donors were divided into four age groups: young (average roughly 17 years), middle-aged (about 40), aged (about 60) and long-lived (around 80). For two donors (one aged 18 to 29 and one aged 80 or older), the study analyzed two additional independent replicas of 1 million unique cDNA reads from the same blood draw. Using deep sequencing normalized with unique cDNA molecular identifiers, the study measured how TCR beta repertoire diversity changes with age.

The CDR3, cysteine through phenylalanine, is 13 amino acids long. Left in the record is the CDR3 DNA by itself, 39 bases read in frame from the first base. Looking up the germline V gene yields CDR1 SGHRS and CDR2 YFSETQ. V drops 6 bases and J drops 5 bases, leaving 9 bases in between. Libraries were made using 5' RACE. For sequencing, an Illumina HiSeq 2500 was employed. The second PCR ran for roughly 7 to 11 cycles and used a J-beta primer mix along with a sample-barcoded 5' primer. Each TCR beta cDNA molecule received a unique molecular identifier from a template-switch 5' adaptor carrying 12 random nucleotides. Each sample yielded at least 3 million CDR3-containing paired-end reads. The Mint cDNA synthesis kit, primed by a TRBC-specific oligonucleotide, was used to synthesize first-strand cDNA from all RNA. After uracil-DNA glycosylase treatment, a first 18-cycle PCR used universal primers M1SS and BC2_uni_R on all cDNA. Regarding the original processing steps: For normalization, 1 million high-quality reads, each with a distinct molecular identifier, were randomly selected from each sample. Reads with shared molecular identifiers were discarded instead of being binned into consensus sequences. CDR3 identification, clonotype clustering and error correction used MiTCR with a Q25 quality threshold and the strictest error-elimination algorithm. Lower-bound total TCR beta diversity was estimated with a nonparametric unseen species model using Euler transformation. Using fastp at Q25 and MiXCR, TCRdb reprocessed the public reads and kept productive beta chains. Rows merge per CDR3 protein into single entries with the most common DNA and genes. The authors' filters were not applied to this entry. This sample holds hundreds of thousands of distinct CDR3 sequences; 25% were observed only once. Of the sample, 8% to 10% is held by the ten largest clones.

What the work shows at the level of the full study, not this receptor alone: As age increased, observed TCR beta diversity per million T cells dropped in a roughly linear way, and a significant reduction was already evident by age roughly 36. Observed TCR beta diversity correlated strongly with the percentage of naive T cells measured by flow cytometry. Conclusive comparison of naive and antigen-experienced compartments was prevented by the profiling of bulk unsorted PBMCs. Because donor CMV infection status was unknown, age-related changes in expanded clonotypes were potentially confounded. Estimates of total diversity from one million sequenced T cells were regarded as lower bounds and underestimates. Compared with the aged group, the long-lived group had more naive CD4+ T cells, fewer expanded clones and increased TCR diversity, suggesting age selection.

This clonotype occurred many times. Its recognized antigen is unknown. Per-base qualities were not stored, and no clone one base away is much larger. Donors were approximately 42 systemically healthy Caucasian individuals from Russia aged roughly 6 to 90 years. Approximately 9.7 milliliters of peripheral blood were drawn from each donor into EDTA-treated Vacutainer tubes. Ficoll-Paque density-gradient centrifugation was used to isolate PBMCs, with at least 6 million per sample. Total RNA was extracted from PBMCs with Trizol reagent, with at least 5 micrograms obtained per sample. The percentages of naive CD45RAhigh/CD27high T cells were determined by flow cytometry on a PBMC aliquot from every donor. The sample was also linked to a second study, of T cells of mothers and their children. The second study, in turn, reports: Nine systemically healthy Caucasian individuals served as donors, namely three mothers together with their six children. cDNA synthesis consumed the entire amount of extracted RNA, loaded at about 1.6 ug RNA in each 15 ul reaction. In the second PCR, the M1S primer added sample barcodes and 2-4 random nucleotides. Over 9 million TCR beta CDR3 reads were obtained for each mother, and 3 million to 3.5 million reads were obtained for each child. In both related and unrelated pairs, thymic selection shapes the output of TCR recombination in a similar way, with inherited differences having only a minor effect. Normalized repertoire overlap was always slightly but never significantly higher in related than unrelated mother-child pairs. No persistent microchimeric T cell clones were found, with a detection sensitivity of 75 to 100 clones per million clonotypes. Deep NGS was used in the study to compare the TCR beta repertoires of mothers and children and to look for features that separate related mother-child pairs from unrelated individuals. The mean age was around 40 +/- 4 years for the mothers and approximately 11 +/- 4 years for the children. After adapter ligation was performed with NEBNext reagents, the libraries were sequenced on an Illumina HiSeq 2000 with 100+100 nt paired-end reads. Mother and child libraries were prepared a month apart and sequenced in separate runs to prevent cross-contamination. Between 500,000 and 2,000,000 distinct TCR beta clonotypes were identified per donor. Naive TCR beta clonotypes were estimated from low-frequency clonotypes matched to each donor's FACS-determined naive share, without sorting.

The receptor chain draws on TRBV5-1 and TRBJ1-6; too little of a D gene remains to name it. Source material: blood. This clonotype was obtained from a boy aged 5-17 years in good health. The nucleotide sequence reads TGCGCCAGCATGGAAACGGATAATTCACCCCTCCACTTT. Its coded protein is CASMETDNSPLHF.